This is a list of T cell receptor beta chains from one sample in a study of CD8 T cells in ankylosing spondylitis. From the 5' RACE reads, TCRdb called clonotypes with MiXCR, one entry per CDR3 protein. Of a few hundred thousand distinct CDR3 sequences in the sample, 20% to 25% were seen once. Material for sequencing was blood, either unsorted or a sorted T cell fraction (not recorded which). Every receptor here comes from a male donor with ankylosing spondylitis or in good health (not recorded which). The CDR3 runs from the conserved cysteine through the conserved F or W. The order of the fields is J gene, clone size, D gene, V gene, CDR3 DNA, CDR3 protein. The D gene is left open where the match is weak. The size of a clone is reported for some rows only, either as once, few or many, or as a class for expanded clones.

J gene: TRBJ2-7; clone size: few; D gene: NA; V gene: TRBV29-1; CDR3 DNA: TGCAGCGTCGAGGACAGGGACTACTCCTACGAGCAGTACTTC; CDR3 protein: CSVEDRDYSYEQYF
J gene: TRBJ2-1; clone size: few; D gene: NA; V gene: TRBV19; CDR3 DNA: TGTGCCAGTAGTATTAAACATGTGAACAATGAGCAGTTCTTC; CDR3 protein: CASSIKHVNNEQFF
J gene: TRBJ2-2; clone size: NA; D gene: TRBD2; V gene: TRBV9; CDR3 DNA: TGTGCCAGCAGCGTAGACCAGCGGGGGGGCTTAACCGGGGAGCTGTTTTTT; CDR3 protein: CASSVDQRGGLTGELFF
J gene: TRBJ2-3; clone size: NA; D gene: TRBD2; V gene: TRBV4-1; CDR3 DNA: TGCGCCAGCAGCCTCACGCGGGGGGGCGAAGATACGCAGTATTTT; CDR3 protein: CASSLTRGGEDTQYF
J gene: TRBJ2-3; clone size: NA; D gene: TRBD2; V gene: TRBV20-1; CDR3 DNA: TGCAGTGCCAATGGACTAGCGGAGACCACAGATACGCAGTATTTT; CDR3 protein: CSANGLAETTDTQYF
J gene: TRBJ2-7; clone size: few; D gene: NA; V gene: TRBV6-5; CDR3 DNA: TGTGCCAGCAGTTACCTTGGGGCCTACGAGCAGTACTTC; CDR3 protein: CASSYLGAYEQYF
J gene: TRBJ2-7; clone size: NA; D gene: TRBD1; V gene: TRBV6-1; CDR3 DNA: TGTGCCAGCAGTGCCCCGGGACAGGCCAGCTCCTACGAGCAGTACTTC; CDR3 protein: CASSAPGQASSYEQYF
J gene: TRBJ2-7; clone size: few; D gene: TRBD2; V gene: TRBV12-3/TRBV12-4; CDR3 DNA: TGTGCCAGCAGTTTAGCTCCTAGCGGCTCCTACGAGCAGTACTTC; CDR3 protein: CASSLAPSGSYEQYF
J gene: TRBJ2-7; clone size: many; D gene: NA; V gene: TRBV21-1; CDR3 DNA: TGTGCCAGCAGCAAAGGTACAGGGGGCTACTCCTACGAGCAGTACTTC; CDR3 protein: CASSKGTGGYSYEQYF
J gene: TRBJ2-1; clone size: NA; D gene: NA; V gene: TRBV20-1; CDR3 DNA: TGCAGTGCTAGTTCCGAGTCCCTATCCTACAATGAGCAGTTCTTC; CDR3 protein: CSASSESLSYNEQFF
J gene: TRBJ2-5; clone size: NA; D gene: NA; V gene: TRBV11-1; CDR3 DNA: TGTGCCAGCAGAGATATGGGGAAGGACAGCGGCTTGAATCAAGAGACCCAGTACTTC; CDR3 protein: CASRDMGKDSGLNQETQYF
J gene: TRBJ2-1; clone size: NA; D gene: TRBD1; V gene: TRBV20-1; CDR3 DNA: TGCAGTGCCCGGGACAGGGGGCACAATGAGCAGTTCTTC; CDR3 protein: CSARDRGHNEQFF
J gene: TRBJ2-1; clone size: NA; D gene: NA; V gene: TRBV29-1; CDR3 DNA: TGCAGCGTTGGGGGCCTGTGGGGAAGGCCCTTCAATGAGCAGTTCTTC; CDR3 protein: CSVGGLWGRPFNEQFF
J gene: TRBJ2-1; clone size: many; D gene: NA; V gene: TRBV27; CDR3 DNA: TGTGCCAGCAGCAAAAGGAGCTCCTACAATGAGCAGTTCTTC; CDR3 protein: CASSKRSSYNEQFF
J gene: TRBJ2-2; clone size: few; D gene: NA; V gene: TRBV12-3/TRBV12-4; CDR3 DNA: TGTGCCAGCAGTTTAGGTCCCGGGACCACCGGGGAGCTGTTTTTT; CDR3 protein: CASSLGPGTTGELFF
J gene: TRBJ2-7; clone size: few; D gene: TRBD2; V gene: TRBV28; CDR3 DNA: TGTGCCAGCAGTTTATATGCGGGGGGAATCGGTGAGCAGTACTTC; CDR3 protein: CASSLYAGGIGEQYF
J gene: TRBJ2-1; clone size: NA; D gene: TRBD2; V gene: TRBV27; CDR3 DNA: TGTGCCAGCAGTTTAAGCGGGGGGGCCCCGTTCTTC; CDR3 protein: CASSLSGGAPFF
J gene: TRBJ2-5; clone size: NA; D gene: NA; V gene: TRBV12-3/TRBV12-4; CDR3 DNA: TGTGCCAGCAGATTCCTCGGGGGCGGGGAGACCCAGTACTTC; CDR3 protein: CASRFLGGGETQYF
J gene: TRBJ1-2; clone size: few; D gene: NA; V gene: TRBV28; CDR3 DNA: TGTGCCAGCAGCCTGCGCGAGAGCTATGGCTACACCTTC; CDR3 protein: CASSLRESYGYTF
J gene: TRBJ2-7; clone size: NA; D gene: NA; V gene: TRBV7-8; CDR3 DNA: TGTGCCAGCAGCTTAGGACCAGGCAGGGTAGGCGAGCAGTACTTC; CDR3 protein: CASSLGPGRVGEQYF
J gene: TRBJ2-1; clone size: few; D gene: NA; V gene: TRBV5-5; CDR3 DNA: TGTGCCAGCAGCTTGAAGGGGGACAATGAGCAGTTCTTC; CDR3 protein: CASSLKGDNEQFF
J gene: TRBJ1-2; clone size: NA; D gene: NA; V gene: TRBV7-9; CDR3 DNA: TGTGCCAGCAGCTTAGCGACCCCGTGGGAAGACTATGGCTACACCTTC; CDR3 protein: CASSLATPWEDYGYTF
J gene: TRBJ1-1; clone size: NA; D gene: NA; V gene: TRBV20-1; CDR3 DNA: TGCAGTGCTCCCGGGACGGAGGACTTGGGCACTGAAGCTTTCTTT; CDR3 protein: CSAPGTEDLGTEAFF
J gene: TRBJ2-7; clone size: NA; D gene: TRBD2; V gene: TRBV5-1; CDR3 DNA: TGCGCCAGCAGCTTGTGGGGGGGCTCCTACGAGCAGTACTTC; CDR3 protein: CASSLWGGSYEQYF
J gene: TRBJ2-7; clone size: NA; D gene: NA; V gene: TRBV29-1; CDR3 DNA: TGCAGCGTCTGCAGGAGGGACAGACCCACCTGCGAGCAGTACTTC; CDR3 protein: CSVCRRDRPTCEQYF
J gene: TRBJ2-1; clone size: many; D gene: TRBD2; V gene: TRBV11-2; CDR3 DNA: TGTGCCAGCAGCCCCGTGTGGGGGACTACTAGCGGGGGCCTCCGGGGGGAGCAGTTCTTC; CDR3 protein: CASSPVWGTTSGGLRGEQFF
J gene: TRBJ1-1; clone size: few; D gene: NA; V gene: TRBV20-1; CDR3 DNA: TGCAGTGCTAGAGGTCAATCGAACACTGAAGCTTTCTTT; CDR3 protein: CSARGQSNTEAFF
J gene: TRBJ2-1; clone size: few; D gene: TRBD2; V gene: TRBV2; CDR3 DNA: TGTGCCAGCAGGACCACTAGCGGGGGGAACAATGAGCAGTTCTTC; CDR3 protein: CASRTTSGGNNEQFF
J gene: TRBJ1-4; clone size: NA; D gene: NA; V gene: TRBV12-3/TRBV12-4; CDR3 DNA: TGTGCCAGCAGGCGGCCTAATGAAAAACTGTTTTTT; CDR3 protein: CASRRPNEKLFF
J gene: TRBJ1-2; clone size: NA; D gene: NA; V gene: TRBV10-3; CDR3 DNA: TGTGCCATCAGTACTCCGGAACCAGTGGGCTATGGCTACACCTTC; CDR3 protein: CAISTPEPVGYGYTF
J gene: TRBJ2-6; clone size: NA; D gene: NA; V gene: TRBV12-3/TRBV12-4; CDR3 DNA: TGTGCCAGCAGTCCGGGTAGCTCTGGGGCCAACGTCCTGACTTTC; CDR3 protein: CASSPGSSGANVLTF
J gene: TRBJ1-3; clone size: NA; D gene: NA; V gene: TRBV4-2; CDR3 DNA: TGTGCCAGCAGCTATACGGAGGGGAGGACTGGAAACACCATATATTTT; CDR3 protein: CASSYTEGRTGNTIYF
J gene: TRBJ2-7; clone size: NA; D gene: NA; V gene: TRBV2; CDR3 DNA: TGTGCCAGCAGCAATCCCGAGGACCCGCCCTACGAGCAGTACTTC; CDR3 protein: CASSNPEDPPYEQYF
J gene: TRBJ2-5; clone size: few; D gene: NA; V gene: TRBV12-3/TRBV12-4; CDR3 DNA: TGTGCCAGCAGTCTTTCAGGAGCCGAAGAGACCCAGTACTTC; CDR3 protein: CASSLSGAEETQYF
J gene: TRBJ2-7; clone size: few; D gene: TRBD1; V gene: TRBV10-3; CDR3 DNA: TGTGCCATCAGTGAGTCGTTCTTCGCGCAGGGGGCGCTTAACGAGCAGTACTTC; CDR3 protein: CAISESFFAQGALNEQYF
J gene: TRBJ1-1; clone size: NA; D gene: NA; V gene: TRBV4-2; CDR3 DNA: TGTGCCAGCAGCCATCCCTCGGGAGGGGGATCTGAAGCTTTCTTT; CDR3 protein: CASSHPSGGGSEAFF
J gene: TRBJ2-3; clone size: few; D gene: TRBD2; V gene: TRBV12-3/TRBV12-4; CDR3 DNA: TGTGCCACCATGGGACTAGCGGGGGGGCGGGGGCTAGATACGCAGTATTTT; CDR3 protein: CATMGLAGGRGLDTQYF
J gene: TRBJ2-3; clone size: few; D gene: NA; V gene: TRBV5-1; CDR3 DNA: TGCGCCAGCAGCTTGGTTGGGACGGACCCAGATACGCAGTATTTT; CDR3 protein: CASSLVGTDPDTQYF
J gene: TRBJ1-6; clone size: NA; D gene: TRBD1; V gene: TRBV18; CDR3 DNA: TGTGCCAGCTCACCCAGACGGACAGGGGGCATTGAAGATAATTCACCCCTCCACTTT; CDR3 protein: CASSPRRTGGIEDNSPLHF
J gene: TRBJ1-1; clone size: few; D gene: NA; V gene: TRBV6-1; CDR3 DNA: TGTGCCAGCAGACCCGGGGCGAACACTGAAGCTTTCTTT; CDR3 protein: CASRPGANTEAFF
J gene: TRBJ2-2; clone size: NA; D gene: NA; V gene: TRBV15; CDR3 DNA: TGTGCCACCAGCTGGGAAGACACCGGGGAGCTGTTTTTT; CDR3 protein: CATSWEDTGELFF
J gene: TRBJ1-5; clone size: NA; D gene: NA; V gene: TRBV24-1; CDR3 DNA: TGTGCCACCAGTGGCGGGAGGGAGCAGCCCCAGCATTTT; CDR3 protein: CATSGGREQPQHF
J gene: TRBJ2-2; clone size: few; D gene: NA; V gene: TRBV7-9; CDR3 DNA: TGTGCCAGCAGCCCGGATCACACCGGGGAGCTGTTTTTT; CDR3 protein: CASSPDHTGELFF
J gene: TRBJ2-2; clone size: few; D gene: TRBD2; V gene: TRBV12-3/TRBV12-4; CDR3 DNA: TGTGCCATGGGGGGGGCCGGGGAGCTGTTTTTT; CDR3 protein: CAMGGAGELFF
J gene: TRBJ2-3; clone size: NA; D gene: NA; V gene: TRBV29-1; CDR3 DNA: TGCAGCGTTCGTGGGGGCCTCACAGATACGCAGTATTTT; CDR3 protein: CSVRGGLTDTQYF
J gene: TRBJ2-7; clone size: few; D gene: NA; V gene: TRBV20-1; CDR3 DNA: TGCAGTGCTAGAGCCTTTAACCGGGACTACGAGCAGTACTTC; CDR3 protein: CSARAFNRDYEQYF
J gene: TRBJ2-3; clone size: few; D gene: TRBD2; V gene: TRBV4-1; CDR3 DNA: TGCGCCAGCAGCCAAGTAGCGGTAGCGGGGGACACAGATACGCAGTATTTT; CDR3 protein: CASSQVAVAGDTDTQYF
J gene: TRBJ2-5; clone size: NA; D gene: NA; V gene: TRBV7-8; CDR3 DNA: TGTGCCAGCAGCTTAGGGGTATCCTCGCAAGAGACCCAGTACTTC; CDR3 protein: CASSLGVSSQETQYF
J gene: TRBJ2-7; clone size: NA; D gene: NA; V gene: TRBV9; CDR3 DNA: TGTGCCAGCAGCGGACGGGACAGCGGGGTATTTAACGAGCAGTACTTC; CDR3 protein: CASSGRDSGVFNEQYF
J gene: TRBJ2-3; clone size: NA; D gene: TRBD2; V gene: TRBV9; CDR3 DNA: TGTGCCAGCAGCGTACCTAGGACTAGCTCCGATCCGGATACGCAGTATTTT; CDR3 protein: CASSVPRTSSDPDTQYF
J gene: TRBJ2-1; clone size: NA; D gene: TRBD2; V gene: TRBV28; CDR3 DNA: TGTGCCAGCAGCCAAATACCTAGCGGTACCTACAATGAGCAGTTCTTC; CDR3 protein: CASSQIPSGTYNEQFF
J gene: TRBJ1-6; clone size: NA; D gene: NA; V gene: TRBV6-1; CDR3 DNA: TGTGCCAGCTGGCCAGAAAATTCACCCCTCCACTTT; CDR3 protein: CASWPENSPLHF
J gene: TRBJ2-7; clone size: few; D gene: NA; V gene: TRBV12-3/TRBV12-4; CDR3 DNA: TGTGCCAGCAGTTCCCCGGAGGGCGGTTCCCCCTACGAGCAGTACTTC; CDR3 protein: CASSSPEGGSPYEQYF
J gene: TRBJ1-3; clone size: NA; D gene: NA; V gene: TRBV10-3; CDR3 DNA: TGTGCCATCAGTGAGTCGAAGGTCTCTGGAAACACCATATATTTT; CDR3 protein: CAISESKVSGNTIYF
J gene: TRBJ2-3; clone size: few; D gene: NA; V gene: TRBV5-1; CDR3 DNA: TGCGCCAGCAGCTTGGGATGGGGGCAGTATTTT; CDR3 protein: CASSLGWGQYF
J gene: TRBJ1-1; clone size: NA; D gene: TRBD1; V gene: TRBV7-9; CDR3 DNA: TGTGCCAGCAGCGGGACAGTCTTGAACACTGAAGCTTTCTTT; CDR3 protein: CASSGTVLNTEAFF
J gene: TRBJ2-7; clone size: NA; D gene: TRBD1; V gene: TRBV2; CDR3 DNA: TGTGCCAGCAGTGAAGTTACTTTGGGAACAGGGGGTGTCTACGAGCAGTACTTC; CDR3 protein: CASSEVTLGTGGVYEQYF